These T cell receptor beta chains were read from a single sample in a study of response to subunit inactivated influenza vaccine. TCRdb recomputed calls from the RT-PCR reads with MiXCR, one row per CDR3 protein. The profile shows roughly 520,000 distinct CDR3 sequences, 25% of them singletons. The material sequenced was CD4+ T cells sorted from PBMCs, taken more than 4 days after vaccination. All receptors come from a man between 50 and 59 years old who received an inactivated influenza vaccine. The CDR3 runs from the conserved cysteine through the conserved F or W. Fields, in order: J gene, V gene, D gene, clone size, CDR3 DNA, CDR3 protein. The D gene is left open where the match is weak. A clone size is listed for some rows: how often the clone was seen (once, few, many), or a class if it is expanded.

TRBJ1-1,TRBV29-1,.,.,TGCAGCGTTGAAGACGGTCTGAACACTGAAGCTTTCTTT,CSVEDGLNTEAFF
TRBJ1-4,TRBV15,.,few,TGTGCCACGGGGGGAGCAACTAATGAAAAACTGTTTTTT,CATGGATNEKLFF
TRBJ2-7,TRBV28,TRBD2,.,TGTGCCAGCAGTTTCGGACTAGCGGGTGTCAGGGAGCAGTACTTC,CASSFGLAGVREQYF
TRBJ1-6,TRBV4-1,.,few,TGCGCCAGCAGCCAAGATATTGCGAGATACTCCTATAATTCACCCCTCCACTTT,CASSQDIARYSYNSPLHF
TRBJ2-5,TRBV20-1,.,.,TGCAGTGCCGCCGACGGGGGGCTAGGGGAGACCCAGTACTTC,CSAADGGLGETQYF
TRBJ2-2,TRBV6-2/TRBV6-3,.,.,TGTGCCACCAAGAAGGGGACCACCACCGGGGAGCTGTTTTTT,CATKKGTTTGELFF
TRBJ2-2,TRBV30,.,few,TGTGCCTGGAGTGTCAGGAACACCGGGGAGCTGTTTTTT,CAWSVRNTGELFF
TRBJ1-2,TRBV5-1,.,few,TGCGCCAGCAGCTTTCGGGGGTCGGGAAACGGATATGGCTACACCTTC,CASSFRGSGNGYGYTF
TRBJ2-1,TRBV2,TRBD2,few,TGTGCCAGCAGTGCGGGACTAGCGGGAGCCTGGGGTGAGCAGTTCTTC,CASSAGLAGAWGEQFF
TRBJ1-4,TRBV7-9,.,.,TGTGCCAGCGCTACGGCAGCAACTAATGAAAAACTGTTTTTT,CASATAATNEKLFF
TRBJ2-1,TRBV18,TRBD1,.,TGTGCCAGCTCACGTACAGGGGGCACCGGCAATGAGCAGTTCTTC,CASSRTGGTGNEQFF
TRBJ2-7,TRBV20-1,TRBD1,few,TGCAGTGCTAGAGATCGTGAGTACAGGGGTTCCTACGAGCAGTACTTC,CSARDREYRGSYEQYF
TRBJ1-4,TRBV15,.,.,TGTGCCACCAGCTCGCCGTTAGACGCAACTAATGAAAAACTGTTTTTT,CATSSPLDATNEKLFF